These 30 T cell receptor beta chains came from one sample sequenced in a study of blood T cell repertoires in COVID-19. Method: immunoSEQ multiplex PCR; TCRdb's copy keeps in-frame clones and lacks some. The sample yields about 320,000 clones, over 85% seen once. The sequenced sample was PBMCs or T cells enriched from blood (not recorded which). Receptors originate from a man in his sixties who had recovered from COVID-19.

The chain joins TRBV18 to TRBJ2-1, with 12 bases aligning to TRBD1. Germline lookup yields CDR1 KGHSH and CDR2 LQKENI. The CDR3 loop spans 15 amino acids. Trimming took 0 bases from V and 9 from J; bases not matched to a gene: 3. The CDR3 bases are TGTGCCAGCTCACCACCGGGACAGGGGGCGCGTGAGCAGTTCTTC. The encoded protein is CASSPPGQGAREQFF.

V is TRBV7-9 and J is TRBJ1-5; the D gene is possibly TRBD1 (6 bases). V was pared by 6 bases and J by 3 bases, with 15 bases between. Germline assignment: CDR1 SEHNR and CDR2 FQNEAQ (reference sequence). This CDR3 has 15 amino acids. For the CDR3, the DNA is TGTGCCAGCAGTTCAGGGGCTGGGGTCAATCAGCCCCAGCATTTT. Amino acid sequence: CASSSGAGVNQPQHF.

This rearrangement joins TRBV20-1 to TRBJ2-3; no definite D call. Deletions cut 3 bases from V and 2 bases from J, with 18 bases between. The CDR3 is 16 residues long. CDR1 is DFQATT and CDR2 is SNEGSKA in the germline V gene (reference sequence). The CDR3 here is CSASLFYPINTDTQYF. The CDR3 nucleotides are TGCAGTGCTAGTCTTTTCTATCCTATTAACACAGATACGCAGTATTTT.

The rearrangement uses TRBV15 and TRBJ2-7; D remains unclear. Trimming removed 0 bases from V and 6 bases from J, with 12 bases in between. The CDR3 is made up of 14 amino acids. The germline gives CDR1 LNHNV, CDR2 YYDKDF (reference sequence). CDR3: CATSRDPLTSEQYF. CDR3 nucleotides: TGTGCCACCAGCAGAGATCCCCTGACATCCGAGCAGTACTTC.

This rearrangement joins TRBV6-1 to TRBJ1-1; TRBD1 matches at 7 bases. Trimming removed 2 bases from V and 1 base from J; junction bases left unmatched: 1. Per germline, CDR1 MNHNS and CDR2 SASEGT. This CDR3 is 14 amino acids long. Written as DNA, the CDR3 is TGTGCCAGCAGTGAACACAGGGGGAACACTGAAGCTTTCTTT. Its translation: CASSEHRGNTEAFF.

Of note for this clone: The same CDR3 arises from other DNA sequences in this sample as well. The V call is TRBV15, the J call TRBJ1-5; no clear D. There are 14 residues in the CDR3. Germline V CDR1 and CDR2: LNHNV, YYDKDF (reference sequence). V was shortened by 0 bases and J by 7 bases, with 10 bases between the two germline ends. The CDR3 nucleotides read TGTGCCACCAGCAGAGATGGAGGCGGGCAGCCCCAGCATTTT. Translating gives CATSRDGGGQPQHF.

This chain connects TRBV19 to TRBJ2-7; the match to TRBD1 covers 8 bases. CDR1 LNHDA and CDR2 SQIVND come from the germline V gene (reference sequence). CDR3 length: 14 amino acids. The junction had 9 bases not matched to a gene; V was cut back by 9 bases and J by 2 bases. CDR3 loop: CARDGDRWTYEQYF. The DNA of the CDR3 is TGTGCCAGAGACGGGGACAGGTGGACCTACGAGCAGTACTTC.

This rearrangement joins TRBV4-2 to TRBJ2-7, with 9 bases that match TRBD2. Unmatched junction bases numbered 15, after V lost 2 bases and J lost 4 bases. This CDR3 has 18 amino acids. Per germline, CDR1 LGHNA and CDR2 YNFKEQ. DNA of the CDR3: TGTGCCAGCAGCCAACCAAGACGAGCGGGGGGTCGGTTGTACGAGCAGTACTTC. Translation: CASSQPRRAGGRLYEQYF.

The chain is built from TRBV6-5 and TRBJ2-1; 9 nucleotides line up with TRBD2. The CDR3 is 16 residues long. After removal of 2 bases from V and 8 bases from J, the junction contained 10 bases not matched to a gene. From germline, CDR1 is MNHEY and CDR2 SVGAGI. The CDR3, as DNA: TGTGCCAGCAGTTACACGGGACTAGCCGGGGGGGATGAGCAGTTCTTC. This encodes CASSYTGLAGGDEQFF.

This chain uses TRBV5-1 with TRBJ1-1, with D possibly being TRBD1 (6 bases). There are 14 residues in the CDR3. V was trimmed by 4 bases and J by 4 bases, leaving 14 bases between them. CDR1 and CDR2 (germline): SGHRS, YFSETQ. CDR3 sequence reads: CASSVGQSGTEAFF. The CDR3 coding sequence is TGCGCCAGCAGCGTCGGACAGAGTGGCACTGAAGCTTTCTTT.

This clone was seen once. The chain recombines TRBV5-4 with TRBJ2-1; 8 nucleotides line up with TRBD2. Germline CDR1 reads SGHNT; CDR2 reads YYREEE (reference sequence). This CDR3 spans 16 amino acids. Losses at the gene ends were 1 base for V and 4 bases for J; bases not matched to a gene: 7. CDR3 bases: TGTGCCAGCAGCTTGCCGGGAGGGGGATTGTACAATGAGCAGTTCTTC. Its protein product is CASSLPGGGLYNEQFF. The variable domain in full, with the rest retrieved from reference TRBV5-4 and TRBJ2-1, is ETGVTQSPTHLIKTRGQQVTLRCSSQSGHNTVSWYQQALGQGPQFIFQYYREEENGRGNFPPRFSGLQFPNYSSELNVNALELDDSALYLCASSLPGGGLYNEQFFGPGTRLTVL.

This clone was counted a single time. This chain joins TRBV4-3 and TRBJ1-1; the D gene is possibly TRBD1 (5 bases). Germline assignment: CDR1 LGHNA and CDR2 YSLEER. The V and J ends lost 0 bases and 3 bases respectively, with 14 bases between them. The CDR3 is 16 residues long. CDR3 DNA sequence: TGCGCCAGCAGCCAAGATCTGGGCAGGGTTGACACTGAAGCTTTCTTT. Residues: CASSQDLGRVDTEAFF.

The gene calls are TRBV3-1 (or the pseudogene TRBV3-2) and TRBJ2-5; 13 bases map to TRBD2. The CDR3 totals 15 residues. Germline CDR1 LGHDT, CDR2 YNNKEL (reference sequence). Unmatched junction bases numbered 3, after V lost 1 base and J lost 7 bases. This CDR3 is CASSQVGTSGATQYF. DNA for the CDR3: TGTGCCAGCAGCCAAGTCGGGACTAGCGGGGCGACCCAGTACTTC.

V usage is TRBV10-2 and J usage is TRBJ1-5; no firm D call. Trimming removed 3 bases from V and 7 bases from J, with 10 bases in between. The germline V gene encodes CDR1 WSHSY and CDR2 SAAADI. The CDR3 length is 13 residues. The CDR3 is CASSESGGQPQHF. As DNA, the CDR3 is TGCGCCAGCAGTGAATCGGGAGGGCAGCCCCAGCATTTT.

J is TRBJ1-2 and V is TRBV5-4; 7 bases are a match to TRBD1. The germline V gene encodes CDR1 SGHNT and CDR2 YYREEE (reference sequence). V trimming: 5 bases; J trimming: 4 bases; junction bases outside the gene matches: 5. The CDR3 runs to 13 residues. The CDR3 coding sequence is TGTGCCAGCAGGCCAGGACAGGCCTATGGCTACACCTTC. It yields the protein CASRPGQAYGYTF. The complete variable domain, with remaining parts taken from reference TRBV5-4 and TRBJ1-2, reads ETGVTQSPTHLIKTRGQQVTLRCSSQSGHNTVSWYQQALGQGPQFIFQYYREEENGRGNFPPRFSGLQFPNYSSELNVNALELDDSALYLCASRPGQAYGYTFGSGTRLTVV.

The V gene is TRBV27, the J gene TRBJ1-5; the D is unclear. Germline CDR1 MNHEY, CDR2 SMNVEV (reference sequence). V gave up 8 bases and J gave up 1 base, with 9 bases separating them. The CDR3 has 13 residues. In DNA form, the CDR3 reads TGTGCCAGCTCCCCGAGGAGCAATCAGCCCCAGCATTTT. Encoded protein: CASSPRSNQPQHF.

The chain is built from TRBV11-3 and TRBJ2-2; D is uncertain. The V end was cut by 1 base, the J end by 4 bases, with 10 bases between. This CDR3 is built from 15 residues. Germline loops: CDR1 SGHNT, CDR2 YENEEA. CDR3 DNA: TGTGCCAGCAGCTTAGCGCGCGGATTCACCGGGGAGCTGTTTTTT. Translation: CASSLARGFTGELFF.

This chain uses TRBV28 with TRBJ1-4; D is possibly TRBD1 (6 bases). CDR1 MDHEN and CDR2 SYDVKM come from the germline V gene. This CDR3 spans 14 amino acids. V was cut by 2 bases and J by 11 bases, with 15 bases left in between. The CDR3 DNA is TGTGCCAGCAGTTTAGGACAGAGTGTTGGGAAACTGTTTTTT. It is translated as CASSLGQSVGKLFF.

This clone showed up just a few times. The chain combines TRBV10-3 with TRBJ1-2, with TRBD1 matching 9 bases. Germline V gene data show CDR1 as ENHRY and CDR2 as SYGVKD. The CDR3 is 14 residues long. Trimming removed 2 bases from V and 5 bases from J; junction bases left unmatched: 3. DNA for the CDR3: TGTGCCATCAGTGAGGGGACAGGGCGGTATGGCTACACCTTC. Translating gives CAISEGTGRYGYTF.

The chain combines TRBV5-1 with TRBJ1-1; TRBD1 might be the D (5 bases). CDR3 length equals 15 residues. V lost 3 bases and J lost 5, with 17 bases in between. In germline, CDR1 is SGHRS, CDR2 YFSETQ. CDR3 bases: TGCGCCAGCAGCTCAACAGGAATCGCGCGGACTGAAGCTTTCTTT. It is translated as CASSSTGIARTEAFF.

This clone was seen once. The V call is TRBV18, the J call TRBJ2-6, with D unclear. The V gene lost 5 bases and the J gene lost 0 bases, with 14 bases spanning the gap. Per the germline V gene, CDR1 is KGHSH and CDR2 is LQKENI. CDR3 size: 17 residues. The CDR3 here is CASSTRNPSSGANVLTF. The DNA of the CDR3 is TGTGCCAGCTCAACCAGGAACCCCAGCTCTGGGGCCAACGTCCTGACTTTC.

This chain joins TRBV10-2 and TRBJ2-3; possible D gene TRBD2, 6 bases. The CDR3 loop spans 15 amino acids. Trimming took off 1 base at V and 1 base at J, with 9 bases between the two ends. Germline V gene sequence: CDR1 WSHSY, CDR2 SAAADI. In DNA form, the CDR3 reads TGCGCCAGCAGTGAGTGGGGCGGGGGCACAGATACGCAGTATTTT. This translates into CASSEWGGGTDTQYF.

V and J are TRBV11-2 and TRBJ2-7; possible D gene TRBD2, 7 bases. Germline CDR1 and CDR2: SGHAT and FQNNGV. Trimming pared 2 bases from V and 5 bases from J, leaving 19 bases between. The CDR3 runs 16 residues. The CDR3 nucleotides read TGTGCCAGCAGCTTATCCCCCGGGGGGCAGGGGCACGAGCAGTACTTC. Amino acid sequence: CASSLSPGGQGHEQYF.

The V gene is TRBV2, the J gene TRBJ2-4; 12 bases are a match to TRBD2. CDR3 length equals 17 residues. Germline V lookup: CDR1 SNHLY, CDR2 FYNNEI. Trimming removed 4 bases from V and 0 bases from J; junction bases left unmatched: 4. The CDR3: CASSGGLAGLAKNIQYF. DNA of the CDR3: TGTGCCAGCAGTGGAGGACTAGCGGGACTAGCCAAAAACATTCAGTACTTC.

The table lists this clone with a count of one. This chain links TRBV6-5 with TRBJ2-1; the D gene is possibly TRBD1 (6 bases). Between the trimmed V and J ends, which lost 7 bases and 7 bases, there was a span of 20 bases. The CDR3 length is 15 residues. Germline V gene data show CDR1 as MNHEY and CDR2 as SVGAGI. CDR3 region: CASTTNRAMANEQFF. CDR3 nucleotides: TGTGCCAGCACCACAAACAGGGCGATGGCGAATGAGCAGTTCTTC.

This clone has a single count. V and J are TRBV2 and TRBJ2-1, with 12 bases matching TRBD2. The CDR3 is made up of 15 amino acids. Trimming took 2 bases from V and 7 from J; bases not matched to a gene: 3. Germline V gives CDR1 SNHLY, CDR2 FYNNEI. The CDR3 protein is CASSELAGGPNEQFF. The DNA of the CDR3 is TGTGCCAGCAGTGAACTAGCGGGAGGGCCTAATGAGCAGTTCTTC.

The chain is built from TRBV3-1 (or the pseudogene TRBV3-2) and TRBJ2-7, with TRBD1 identical over 9 bases. Germline V gene lookup returns CDR1 LGHDT and CDR2 YNNKEL (reference sequence). J was trimmed by 7 bases and V by 4 bases; bases with no gene match: 11. This CDR3 spans 15 amino acids. The CDR3 loop reads CASSRAGTGSGEQYF. DNA for the CDR3: TGTGCCAGCAGCCGTGCCGGGACAGGGTCGGGGGAGCAGTACTTC.

Details on this clone: Its ends do not fully match the called genes, so a read error is possible. The V gene is TRBV9, the J gene TRBJ1-1; D is undetermined. This CDR3 region has 14 residues. The germline gives CDR1 SGDLS, CDR2 YYNGEE. CDR3 nucleotide sequence: TGTGCCAGCACCGTACACGACGGGAGCACTGAAGCTTTCTTT. Translating gives CASTVHDGSTEAFF.

This chain connects TRBV30 to TRBJ2-7; the D gene is possibly TRBD2 (6 bases). The CDR3 is 15 amino acids. V lost 0 bases to trimming and J lost 3 bases, with 15 bases between them. The germline gives CDR1 GTSNPN, CDR2 SVGIG (reference sequence). Here the CDR3 DNA reads TGTGCCTGGAGTGTAGGCGGGGCCCTCTTCTACGAGCAGTACTTC. Translated: CAWSVGGALFYEQYF. Full variable domain (remainder filled in from reference TRBV30 and TRBJ2-7): SQTIHQWPATLVQPVGSPLSLECTVEGTSNPNLYWYRQAAGRGLQLLFYSVGIGQISSEVPQNLSASRPQDRQFILSSKKLLLSDSGFYLCAWSVGGALFYEQYFGPGTRLTVT.

The CDR3 region has the DNA TGTGCCAGCAGCTTTGGGACTAGCCCAGATACGCAGTATTTT. Protein: CASSFGTSPDTQYF. J is TRBJ2-3 and V is TRBV9; TRBD2 aligns across 9 bases. The ends lost 4 bases at V and 4 bases at J; junction bases unmatched: 4. CDR3 length: 14 amino acids. Germline V gene data show CDR1 as SGDLS and CDR2 as YYNGEE.